Sequencing of this TCR beta chain was carried out in a study of blood T cell repertoires in COVID-19. As for the study in general: Italy, Spain and the United States were the sources of the convalescent and acute COVID-19 samples.

There are a few counts of this clone. Germline assignment: CDR1 SGHAT and CDR2 FQDESV (reference sequence). The CDR3 covers 16 residues. Trimming took 3 bases from V and 5 from J; bases not matched to a gene: 11. Data came from immunoSEQ multiplex PCR; TCRdb stores just in-frame clones and leaves some out. The data hold fewer than 200,000 clones, with over 65% observed a single time. The rearrangement uses TRBV11-1 and TRBJ2-7; 9 nucleotides match TRBD1. This receptor was taken from a man in his 60s with acute or convalescent COVID-19. The sequenced sample consisted of peripheral blood. Here the CDR3 reads CASSLRSGTGMHEQYF. The CDR3 DNA is TGTGCCAGCAGCTTGCGATCCGGGACAGGGATGCACGAGCAGTACTTC.